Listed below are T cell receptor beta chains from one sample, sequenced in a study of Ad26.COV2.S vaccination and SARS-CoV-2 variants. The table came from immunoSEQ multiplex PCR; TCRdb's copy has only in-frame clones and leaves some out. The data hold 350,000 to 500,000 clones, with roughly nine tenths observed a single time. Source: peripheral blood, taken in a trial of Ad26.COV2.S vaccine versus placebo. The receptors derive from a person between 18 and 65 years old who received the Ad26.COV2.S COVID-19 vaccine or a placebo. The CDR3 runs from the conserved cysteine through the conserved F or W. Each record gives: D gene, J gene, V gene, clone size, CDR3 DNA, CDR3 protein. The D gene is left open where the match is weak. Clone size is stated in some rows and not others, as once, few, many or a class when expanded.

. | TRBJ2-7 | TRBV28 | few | TGTGCCAGCAGCCCATGGGGGCAGGGGTTGAAGGAGCAGTACTTC | CASSPWGQGLKEQYF
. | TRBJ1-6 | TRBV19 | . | TGTGCCAGCTCACTGAATGGGGGAGATTCACCCCTCCACTTT | CASSLNGGDSPLHF
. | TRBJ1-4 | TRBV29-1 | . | TGCAGCGTAACAGTGATAGCTCATGAAAAACTGTTTTTT | CSVTVIAHEKLFF
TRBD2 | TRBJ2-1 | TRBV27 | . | TGTGCCAGCAGTTTATACGCTAGCGGGAGTCTTGAGCAGTTCTTC | CASSLYASGSLEQFF
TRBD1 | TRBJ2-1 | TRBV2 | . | TGTGCCAGCAGCACCCGGGACAGCGAGCAGTTCTTC | CASSTRDSEQFF
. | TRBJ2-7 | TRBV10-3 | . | TGTGCCATCAGTGATCTGTACGAGCAGTACTTC | CAISDLYEQYF
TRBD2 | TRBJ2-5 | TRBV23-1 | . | TGCGCCAGCATTGGGGGCAGCGGGAGGTTCCGTGGCCCAGAGACCCAGTACTTC | CASIGGSGRFRGPETQYF
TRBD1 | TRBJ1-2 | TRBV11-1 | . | TGTGCCAGCAGCCCCGGTATGGGACAGGGGGCCATTGGCTACACCTTC | CASSPGMGQGAIGYTF
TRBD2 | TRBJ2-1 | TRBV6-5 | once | TGTGCCAGCAGTACCCCCCTAAGGCGGGGGGCTGAGCAGTTCTTC | CASSTPLRRGAEQFF
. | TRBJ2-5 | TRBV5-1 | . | TGCGCCAGCAGCTCGGGAGCGGATCAAGAGACCCAGTACTTC | CASSSGADQETQYF
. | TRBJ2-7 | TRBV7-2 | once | TGTGCCAGCAGCTGGGACTTTCCCCACTCCTACGAGCAGTACTTC | CASSWDFPHSYEQYF
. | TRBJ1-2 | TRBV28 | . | TGTGCCAGCAGTTCAGGCCTCTATGACTACACCTTC | CASSSGLYDYTF
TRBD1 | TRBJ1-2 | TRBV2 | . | TGTGCCAGCACCAAAGGCGCAGGGGGCTATGGCTACACCTTC | CASTKGAGGYGYTF
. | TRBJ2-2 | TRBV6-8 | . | TGTGCCAGTCCGAATCCGGGTCCTTACTTTCCCGGGGAGCTGTTTTTT | CASPNPGPYFPGELFF
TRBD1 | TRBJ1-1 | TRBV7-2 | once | TGTGCCAGCAGCCCTCATGCGAGACAGGGGGTTGTATCCACTGAAGCTTTCTTT | CASSPHARQGVVSTEAFF
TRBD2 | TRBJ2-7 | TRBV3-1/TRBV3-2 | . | TGTGCCAGCAGCCAAGGTCCGGGACTAGGCTACGAGCAGTACTTC | CASSQGPGLGYEQYF
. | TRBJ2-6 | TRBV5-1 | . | TGCGCCAGCAGCTTGGGCTGGGAAAGGGGCTCTGGGGCCAACGTCCTGACTTTC | CASSLGWERGSGANVLTF
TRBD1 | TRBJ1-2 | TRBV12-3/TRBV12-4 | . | TGTGCCAGCAGCCAAACAGGGGTGAATGGCTACACCTTC | CASSQTGVNGYTF
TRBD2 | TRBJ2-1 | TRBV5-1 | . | TGCGCCAGCAGCCCGGGTGCGCGGGAGGTCATTGAGCAGTTCTTC | CASSPGAREVIEQFF
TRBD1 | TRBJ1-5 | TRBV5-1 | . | TGCGCCAGCAGCTGGGGACAGGGTAGCAATCAGCCCCAGCATTTT | CASSWGQGSNQPQHF
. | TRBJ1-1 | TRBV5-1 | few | TGCGCCAGCAGCTTGTCGCAAACAAACACTGAAGCTTTCTTT | CASSLSQTNTEAFF
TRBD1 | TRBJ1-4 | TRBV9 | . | TGTGCCAGCAGAAAGGGGGCCGGGGATAGCGAAAAACTGTTTTTT | CASRKGAGDSEKLFF
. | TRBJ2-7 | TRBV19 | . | TGTGCCAGTAGTATCGTTTACAGCCCCTACGAGCAGTACTTC | CASSIVYSPYEQYF
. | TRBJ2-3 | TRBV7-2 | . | TGTGCCAGCGCCCCGTCTACCCTCTTTAGCACAGATACGCAGTATTTT | CASAPSTLFSTDTQYF
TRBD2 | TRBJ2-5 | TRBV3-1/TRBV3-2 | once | TGTGCCAGCAGCCAGACTAGCGGGGAGACCCAGTACTTC | CASSQTSGETQYF
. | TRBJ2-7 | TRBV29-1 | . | TGCAGCGTTTATGGACCAGAAGGATCCTACGAGCAGTACTTC | CSVYGPEGSYEQYF
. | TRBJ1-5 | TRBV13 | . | TGTGCCAGCAGCTTCAGGCGTCAGCCCCAGCATTTT | CASSFRRQPQHF
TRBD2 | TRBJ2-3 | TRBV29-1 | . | TGCAGCGCCGTCGTGGGACTAGCCTACACAGATACGCAGTATTTT | CSAVVGLAYTDTQYF
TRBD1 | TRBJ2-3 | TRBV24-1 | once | TGTGCCACCAGTGATTTGGGGACAGGGGCAGATACGCAGTATTTT | CATSDLGTGADTQYF
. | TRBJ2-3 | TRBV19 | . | TGTGCCAGTAGTAGGGGAGCACCGAGCACAGATACGCAGTATTTT | CASSRGAPSTDTQYF
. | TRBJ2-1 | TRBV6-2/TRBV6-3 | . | TGTGCCAGCAGTTACATCGCGGGACCCTACAATGAGCAGTTCTTC | CASSYIAGPYNEQFF